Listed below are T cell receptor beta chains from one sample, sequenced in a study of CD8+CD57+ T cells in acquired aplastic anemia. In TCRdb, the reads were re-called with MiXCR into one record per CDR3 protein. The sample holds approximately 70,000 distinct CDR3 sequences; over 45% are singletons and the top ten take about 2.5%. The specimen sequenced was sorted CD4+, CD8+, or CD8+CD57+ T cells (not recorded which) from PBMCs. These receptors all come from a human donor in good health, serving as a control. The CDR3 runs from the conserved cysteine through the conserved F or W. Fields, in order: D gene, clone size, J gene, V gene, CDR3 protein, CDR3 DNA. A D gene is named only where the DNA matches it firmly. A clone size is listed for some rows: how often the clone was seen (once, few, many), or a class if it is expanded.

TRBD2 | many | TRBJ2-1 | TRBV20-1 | CSAPSRGVGTSGNYEQFF | TGCAGTGCACCTAGTAGGGGGGTCGGGACTAGCGGGAACTATGAGCAGTTCTTC
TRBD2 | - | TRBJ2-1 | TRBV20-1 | CSASPLAGGDNEQFF | TGCAGTGCTTCCCCTTTAGCGGGGGGCGACAATGAGCAGTTCTTC
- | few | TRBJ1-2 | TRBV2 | CASSEAGVGYTF | TGTGCCAGCAGTGAAGCAGGGGTCGGCTACACCTTC
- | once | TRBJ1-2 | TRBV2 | CASRMGQTYGYTF | TGTGCCAGCAGGATGGGGCAGACCTATGGCTACACCTTC
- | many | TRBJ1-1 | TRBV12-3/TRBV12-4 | CASSFLGSAATEAFF | TGTGCCAGCAGTTTTCTGGGGAGTGCGGCCACTGAAGCTTTCTTT
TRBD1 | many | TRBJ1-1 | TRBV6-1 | CASSGRTGGNTEAFF | TGTGCCAGCAGTGGGAGGACAGGGGGCAACACTGAAGCTTTCTTT
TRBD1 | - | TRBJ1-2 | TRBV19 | CASSTTGTGNGYTF | TGTGCCAGTAGTACCACCGGGACAGGGAATGGCTACACCTTC
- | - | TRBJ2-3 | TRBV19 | CASSIVAGSTDTQYF | TGTGCCAGTAGTATAGTTGCCGGGAGCACAGATACGCAGTATTTT
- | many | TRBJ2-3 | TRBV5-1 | CASSLVVSTDTQYF | TGCGCCAGCAGCTTGGTAGTCAGCACAGATACGCAGTATTTT
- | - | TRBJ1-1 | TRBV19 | CASSTLHALGGMNTEAFF | TGTGCCAGTAGTACTCTTCATGCTTTGGGCGGAATGAACACTGAAGCTTTCTTT
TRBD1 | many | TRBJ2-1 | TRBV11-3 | CASSYFSGTGYYNEQFF | TGTGCCAGCAGCTATTTCTCGGGGACAGGGTATTACAATGAGCAGTTCTTC
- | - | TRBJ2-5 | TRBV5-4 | CASSDSRNVYQETQYF | TGTGCCAGCAGCGACTCTAGGAACGTGTACCAAGAGACCCAGTACTTC
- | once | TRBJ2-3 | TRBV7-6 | CASSLGQTHSTDTQYF | TGTGCCAGCAGCTTAGGACAGACCCATAGCACAGATACGCAGTATTTT
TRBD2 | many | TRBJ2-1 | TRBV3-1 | CASSQGLAVSRRAEQFF | TGTGCCAGCAGCCAGGGACTAGCGGTTAGCCGCCGGGCGGAGCAGTTCTTC
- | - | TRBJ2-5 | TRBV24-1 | CATSGPASGTQYF | TGTGCCACCAGTGGTCCGGCGAGCGGGACCCAGTACTTC
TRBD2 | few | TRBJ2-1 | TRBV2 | CASRKRTSGSHEQFF | TGTGCCAGCCGAAAAAGGACTAGCGGGAGTCATGAGCAGTTCTTC
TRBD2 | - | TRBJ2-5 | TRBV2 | CASSDPSGDQETQYF | TGTGCCAGCAGTGATCCTAGCGGGGACCAAGAGACCCAGTACTTC
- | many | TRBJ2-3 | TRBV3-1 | CASSLHTTSTDTQYF | TGTGCCAGCAGCCTCCACACGACTAGCACAGATACGCAGTATTTT
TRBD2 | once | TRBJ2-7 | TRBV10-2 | CASSGGGRASYEQYF | TGCGCCAGCAGTGGTGGCGGGAGGGCGTCTTACGAGCAGTACTTC
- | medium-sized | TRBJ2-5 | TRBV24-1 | CATSDPGRQETQYF | TGTGCCACCAGTGACCCCGGACGTCAAGAGACCCAGTACTTC
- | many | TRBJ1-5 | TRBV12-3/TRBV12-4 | CASSWAGDQPQHF | TGTGCCAGCAGTTGGGCCGGGGATCAGCCCCAGCATTTT
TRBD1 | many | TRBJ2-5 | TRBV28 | CASRVGTAKETQYF | TGTGCCAGCAGAGTCGGGACAGCGAAAGAGACCCAGTACTTC
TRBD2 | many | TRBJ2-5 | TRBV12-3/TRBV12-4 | CASSNHSPGTRVETQYF | TGTGCCAGCAGTAACCATTCCCCCGGGACTAGGGTGGAGACCCAGTACTTC
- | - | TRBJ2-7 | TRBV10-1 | CASSDGGKLHYEQYF | TGCGCCAGCAGTGACGGCGGGAAATTACACTACGAGCAGTACTTC
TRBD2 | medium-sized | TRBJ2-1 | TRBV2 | CASRGSGRQNNEQFF | TGTGCCAGCAGAGGAAGCGGGAGGCAGAACAATGAGCAGTTCTTC
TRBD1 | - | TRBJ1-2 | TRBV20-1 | CSVGGTGGNYGYTF | TGCAGTGTTGGAGGGACAGGGGGCAACTATGGCTACACCTTC
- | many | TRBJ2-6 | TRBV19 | CASSIAGATGANVLTF | TGTGCCAGTAGTATTGCAGGAGCTACTGGGGCCAACGTCCTGACTTTC
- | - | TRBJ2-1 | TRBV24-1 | CATSDSYYEQFF | TGTGCCACCAGTGATTCATACTACGAGCAGTTCTTC
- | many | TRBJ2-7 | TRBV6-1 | CASSEARLLEQYF | TGTGCCAGCAGTGAAGCGCGTCTTCTCGAGCAGTACTTC
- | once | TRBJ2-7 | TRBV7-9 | CASSIRQEVPYEQYF | TGTGCCAGCAGCATAAGACAGGAGGTCCCCTACGAGCAGTACTTC
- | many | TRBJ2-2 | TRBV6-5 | CASSYDVLANTGELFF | TGTGCCAGCAGTTACGATGTTCTCGCGAACACCGGGGAGCTGTTTTTT
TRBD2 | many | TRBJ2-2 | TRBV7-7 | CASSLVSSGSLATGELFF | TGTGCTAGCAGCTTAGTTTCTAGCGGGAGTCTAGCGACCGGGGAGCTGTTTTTT
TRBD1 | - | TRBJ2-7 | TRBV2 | CASSQGQGGYEQYF | TGTGCCAGCAGCCAGGGACAGGGGGGATACGAGCAGTACTTC
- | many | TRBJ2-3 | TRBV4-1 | CASSQELTDTQYF | TGCGCCAGCAGCCAGGAACTCACAGATACGCAGTATTTT
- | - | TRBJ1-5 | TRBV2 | CASRALGERNQPQHF | TGTGCCAGCAGGGCCCTCGGGGAGCGCAATCAGCCCCAGCATTTT
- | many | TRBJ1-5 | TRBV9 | CASSVAGEKLKANQPQHF | TGTGCCAGCAGCGTAGCGGGTGAGAAGCTCAAGGCCAATCAGCCCCAGCATTTT